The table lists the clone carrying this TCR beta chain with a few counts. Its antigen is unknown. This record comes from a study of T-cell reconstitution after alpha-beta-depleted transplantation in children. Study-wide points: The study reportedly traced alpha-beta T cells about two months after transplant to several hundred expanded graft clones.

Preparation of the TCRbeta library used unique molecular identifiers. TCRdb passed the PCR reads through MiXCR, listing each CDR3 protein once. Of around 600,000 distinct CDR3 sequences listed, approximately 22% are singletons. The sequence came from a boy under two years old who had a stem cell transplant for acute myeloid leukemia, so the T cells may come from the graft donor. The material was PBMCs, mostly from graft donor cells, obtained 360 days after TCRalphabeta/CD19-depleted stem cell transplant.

The CDR3 coding sequence is TGCGCCAGCAGCCAAGATCCAGGAGGTGAGGTCGAGCAGTTCTTC. Encoded protein: CASSQDPGGEVEQFF. V is TRBV4-3 and J is TRBJ2-1, with a possible D match to TRBD2 (5 bases). Germline CDR1 is LGHNA and CDR2 is YSLEER. The CDR3 is made up of 15 amino acids. V shed 0 bases and J shed 10 bases, with 16 bases lying between them.